These T cell receptor beta chains were read from a single sample in a study of blood T cell repertoires in COVID-19. Profiled with immunoSEQ multiplex PCR; TCRdb holds only in-frame clones, not every one. The data hold 130,000 to 150,000 clones, with 81% observed a single time. The sample comprised peripheral blood. The source is a human donor with acute or convalescent COVID-19. The donor label of this sample is uncertain. Each CDR3 is given with its conserved first and last residue. The order of the fields is CDR3 protein, CDR3 DNA, J gene, CDR3 length, clone size, V gene, D gene. The D gene is left open where the match is weak. The size entry is marked missing in some rows and otherwise reads once, few, many or a size class.

CDR3aa: CASSEGHLHWETQYF; CDR3nt: TGTGCCAGCAGCGAAGGACACCTTCATTGGGAGACCCAGTACTTC; j_gene: TRBJ2-5; len: 15; abundance: .; v_gene: TRBV6-1; d_gene: .
CDR3aa: CASSISGTTGELFF; CDR3nt: TGTGCCAGTAGTATATCCGGGACTACCGGGGAGCTGTTTTTT; j_gene: TRBJ2-2; len: 14; abundance: .; v_gene: TRBV19; d_gene: .
CDR3aa: CASSIREMSGYTF; CDR3nt: TGTGCCAGTAGTATAAGAGAGATGAGTGGCTACACCTTC; j_gene: TRBJ1-2; len: 13; abundance: few; v_gene: TRBV19; d_gene: .
CDR3aa: CASNPGARGYTF; CDR3nt: TGTGCCAGCAACCCAGGGGCGCGGGGCTACACCTTC; j_gene: TRBJ1-2; len: 12; abundance: .; v_gene: TRBV2; d_gene: .
CDR3aa: CSVTTGTTEAFF; CDR3nt: TGCAGCGTCACCACAGGGACCACTGAAGCTTTCTTT; j_gene: TRBJ1-1; len: 12; abundance: .; v_gene: TRBV29-1; d_gene: .
CDR3aa: CASSNAGGGGNTIYF; CDR3nt: TGTGCCAGCAGCAACGCAGGGGGCGGTGGAAACACCATATATTTT; j_gene: TRBJ1-3; len: 15; abundance: .; v_gene: TRBV11-2; d_gene: TRBD1
CDR3aa: CASSFGFSYEQYF; CDR3nt: TGTGCCAGCAGCTTCGGGTTCTCCTACGAGCAGTACTTC; j_gene: TRBJ2-7; len: 13; abundance: .; v_gene: TRBV5-4; d_gene: .
CDR3aa: CATTLGLGVTEAFF; CDR3nt: TGTGCCACCACCCTGGGGTTGGGAGTCACTGAAGCTTTCTTT; j_gene: TRBJ1-1; len: 14; abundance: .; v_gene: TRBV15; d_gene: .
CDR3aa: CASSLHLPLDYGYTF; CDR3nt: TGTGCCAGTAGTCTCCACTTACCTTTAGACTATGGCTACACCTTC; j_gene: TRBJ1-2; len: 15; abundance: .; v_gene: TRBV19; d_gene: .
CDR3aa: CASWGGVMSNEQFF; CDR3nt: TGTGCCAGCTGGGGAGGGGTCATGAGTAATGAGCAGTTCTTC; j_gene: TRBJ2-1; len: 14; abundance: .; v_gene: TRBV7-8; d_gene: TRBD2
CDR3aa: CASSLTLTRGAPLHF; CDR3nt: TGTGCCAGCAGTTTAACCCTAACTCGGGGGGCGCCCCTCCACTTT; j_gene: TRBJ1-6; len: 15; abundance: .; v_gene: TRBV27; d_gene: .
CDR3aa: CATSEGDSYDTQYF; CDR3nt: TGTGCCACCAGTGAGGGGGACTCCTACGATACGCAGTATTTT; j_gene: TRBJ2-3; len: 14; abundance: .; v_gene: TRBV24-1; d_gene: .
CDR3aa: CASSLGLAVNTEAFF; CDR3nt: TGTGCCAGCAGCTTAGGCTTGGCAGTGAACACTGAAGCTTTCTTT; j_gene: TRBJ1-1; len: 15; abundance: .; v_gene: TRBV13; d_gene: .
CDR3aa: CASSLAQGGYGYTF; CDR3nt: TGTGCCAGCAGCTTAGCACAGGGCGGATATGGCTACACCTTC; j_gene: TRBJ1-2; len: 14; abundance: .; v_gene: TRBV7-2; d_gene: .
CDR3aa: CASNGQGAGQPQHF; CDR3nt: TGTGCCAGCAACGGACAGGGGGCTGGTCAGCCCCAGCATTTT; j_gene: TRBJ1-5; len: 14; abundance: .; v_gene: TRBV2; d_gene: TRBD1
CDR3aa: CASSLMTSGGPNTGELFF; CDR3nt: TGTGCCAGCAGTTTAATGACTAGCGGGGGCCCGAACACCGGGGAGCTGTTTTTT; j_gene: TRBJ2-2; len: 18; abundance: .; v_gene: TRBV27; d_gene: TRBD2
CDR3aa: CASGRSSRTSGGAESSYNEQFF; CDR3nt: TGTGCCAGCGGACGTAGTTCTCGGACTAGCGGGGGGGCCGAAAGCTCCTACAATGAGCAGTTCTTC; j_gene: TRBJ2-1; len: 22; abundance: .; v_gene: TRBV2; d_gene: TRBD2
CDR3aa: CASSPTGERTEAFF; CDR3nt: TGTGCCAGCTCACCTACAGGGGAGAGGACTGAAGCTTTCTTT; j_gene: TRBJ1-1; len: 14; abundance: few; v_gene: TRBV18; d_gene: TRBD1
CDR3aa: CASSQVGTGDTEAFF; CDR3nt: TGCGCCAGCAGCCAAGTCGGGACAGGGGATACTGAAGCTTTCTTT; j_gene: TRBJ1-1; len: 15; abundance: .; v_gene: TRBV4-1; d_gene: TRBD1
CDR3aa: CASSSHGTGELFF; CDR3nt: TGTGCCAGCAGTTCGCACGGCACCGGGGAGCTGTTTTTT; j_gene: TRBJ2-2; len: 13; abundance: few; v_gene: TRBV27; d_gene: .
CDR3aa: CASSYSDSPKAEAFF; CDR3nt: TGTGCCAGCAGTTACTCGGACAGCCCTAAGGCTGAAGCTTTCTTT; j_gene: TRBJ1-1; len: 15; abundance: .; v_gene: TRBV6-6; d_gene: .
CDR3aa: CASWGGEQYF; CDR3nt: TGTGCCAGCTGGGGGGGGGAGCAGTACTTC; j_gene: TRBJ2-7; len: 10; abundance: .; v_gene: TRBV2; d_gene: TRBD2
CDR3aa: CAVIDKRGGGWFF; CDR3nt: TGTGCCGTAATAGACAAGCGGGGGGGCGGATGGTTCTTC; j_gene: TRBJ2-1; len: 13; abundance: .; v_gene: TRBV24-1; d_gene: TRBD2
CDR3aa: CASTSTGYSNQPQHF; CDR3nt: TGTGCCAGCACGTCGACAGGGTATAGCAATCAGCCCCAGCATTTT; j_gene: TRBJ1-5; len: 15; abundance: .; v_gene: TRBV6-6; d_gene: TRBD1
CDR3aa: CASSLNGDQPQHF; CDR3nt: TGTGCCAGCAGTTTAAACGGGGATCAGCCCCAGCATTTT; j_gene: TRBJ1-5; len: 13; abundance: .; v_gene: TRBV27; d_gene: .
CDR3aa: CASTQGGTDTQYF; CDR3nt: TGTGCCAGCACCCAGGGGGGCACAGATACGCAGTATTTT; j_gene: TRBJ2-3; len: 13; abundance: .; v_gene: TRBV27; d_gene: TRBD1
CDR3aa: CASSLALAGNEQYF; CDR3nt: TGTGCCAGCAGCTTGGCGCTAGCGGGGAACGAGCAGTACTTC; j_gene: TRBJ2-7; len: 14; abundance: .; v_gene: TRBV5-6; d_gene: TRBD2
CDR3aa: CASSLGTSGVFTDTQYF; CDR3nt: TGTGCCAGCAGCCTGGGAACTAGCGGGGTGTTCACAGATACGCAGTATTTT; j_gene: TRBJ2-3; len: 17; abundance: .; v_gene: TRBV11-2; d_gene: TRBD2
CDR3aa: CARREGPYFWGYGYTF; CDR3nt: TGCGCCAGGAGGGAGGGGCCCTACTTTTGGGGCTATGGCTACACCTTC; j_gene: TRBJ1-2; len: 16; abundance: .; v_gene: TRBV5-1; d_gene: .
CDR3aa: CASSLSIGGPSTDTQYF; CDR3nt: TGTGCCAGCAGTTTATCGATTGGTGGGCCTAGCACAGATACGCAGTATTTT; j_gene: TRBJ2-3; len: 17; abundance: .; v_gene: TRBV27; d_gene: .
CDR3aa: CASSWDREDIQYF; CDR3nt: TGTGCCAGCAGCTGGGACAGGGAGGACATTCAGTACTTC; j_gene: TRBJ2-4; len: 13; abundance: .; v_gene: TRBV13; d_gene: TRBD1
CDR3aa: CASSLRGSGEKLFF; CDR3nt: TGTGCCAGCAGCTTGAGGGGGTCAGGTGAAAAACTGTTTTTT; j_gene: TRBJ1-4; len: 14; abundance: .; v_gene: TRBV7-8; d_gene: .
CDR3aa: CASSLVDSGGNEQFF; CDR3nt: TGCGCCAGCAGCTTGGTGGATAGCGGGGGCAATGAGCAGTTCTTC; j_gene: TRBJ2-1; len: 15; abundance: .; v_gene: TRBV5-1; d_gene: TRBD2
CDR3aa: CASSYRTGTYEQYF; CDR3nt: TGTGCCAGCAGTTATCGGACAGGAACCTACGAGCAGTACTTC; j_gene: TRBJ2-7; len: 14; abundance: .; v_gene: TRBV6-5; d_gene: TRBD1
CDR3aa: CASSEGSLYGYTF; CDR3nt: TGTGCCAGCAGTGAGGGCAGTCTCTATGGCTACACCTTC; j_gene: TRBJ1-2; len: 13; abundance: .; v_gene: TRBV13; d_gene: .
CDR3aa: CASSETGQGAETQYF; CDR3nt: TGCGCCAGCAGTGAGACCGGACAGGGGGCAGAGACCCAGTACTTC; j_gene: TRBJ2-5; len: 15; abundance: once; v_gene: TRBV10-1; d_gene: TRBD1
CDR3aa: CASSPLGELYSNQPQHF; CDR3nt: TGTGCCAGCAGTCCCCTAGGTGAGCTCTATAGCAATCAGCCCCAGCATTTT; j_gene: TRBJ1-5; len: 17; abundance: .; v_gene: TRBV27; d_gene: .
CDR3aa: CASSQGSGTANEKLFF; CDR3nt: TGCGCCAGCAGCCAGGGTTCCGGGACAGCTAATGAAAAACTGTTTTTT; j_gene: TRBJ1-4; len: 16; abundance: .; v_gene: TRBV4-1; d_gene: TRBD1
CDR3aa: CAWSVQGANSPLHF; CDR3nt: TGTGCCTGGAGTGTACAGGGGGCTAATTCACCCCTCCACTTT; j_gene: TRBJ1-6; len: 14; abundance: .; v_gene: TRBV30; d_gene: TRBD1
CDR3aa: CASSPGTEAFF; CDR3nt: TGCGCCAGCAGCCCCGGGACTGAAGCTTTCTTT; j_gene: TRBJ1-1; len: 11; abundance: .; v_gene: TRBV5-1; d_gene: .
CDR3aa: CASSVAPNYGYTF; CDR3nt: TGCGCCAGCAGTGTGGCACCTAACTATGGCTACACCTTC; j_gene: TRBJ1-2; len: 13; abundance: .; v_gene: TRBV10-1; d_gene: .
CDR3aa: CASSSTDTQYF; CDR3nt: TGTGCCAGCAGCTCTACAGATACGCAGTATTTT; j_gene: TRBJ2-3; len: 11; abundance: .; v_gene: TRBV7-9; d_gene: .
CDR3aa: CASSLGLGQETQYF; CDR3nt: TGTGCCAGCTCACTGGGACTAGGGCAAGAGACCCAGTACTTC; j_gene: TRBJ2-5; len: 14; abundance: .; v_gene: TRBV18; d_gene: TRBD2
CDR3aa: CSASAGPSAASLAKNIQYF; CDR3nt: TGCAGTGCTAGTGCGGGTCCATCAGCGGCATCCCTAGCCAAAAACATTCAGTACTTC; j_gene: TRBJ2-4; len: 19; abundance: .; v_gene: TRBV20-1; d_gene: .
CDR3aa: CASSLTGPYGYTF; CDR3nt: TGTGCCAGCAGTTTAACAGGCCCCTATGGCTACACCTTC; j_gene: TRBJ1-2; len: 13; abundance: .; v_gene: TRBV12-3/TRBV12-4; d_gene: .
CDR3aa: CASGGNYGYTF; CDR3nt: TGCGCCAGCGGGGGGAACTATGGCTACACCTTC; j_gene: TRBJ1-2; len: 11; abundance: .; v_gene: TRBV10-2; d_gene: .
CDR3aa: CASGTASTDTQYF; CDR3nt: TGTGCCAGCGGGACTGCTAGTACAGATACGCAGTATTTT; j_gene: TRBJ2-3; len: 13; abundance: few; v_gene: TRBV5-4; d_gene: .
CDR3aa: CASSLAGTGGEQYF; CDR3nt: TGTGCCAGCAGCTTGGCCGGGACAGGGGGCGAGCAGTACTTC; j_gene: TRBJ2-7; len: 14; abundance: .; v_gene: TRBV7-9; d_gene: TRBD1
CDR3aa: CASSPLRGTSTDTQYF; CDR3nt: TGTGCCAGCAGCCCTCTTCGGGGGACTAGCACAGATACGCAGTATTTT; j_gene: TRBJ2-3; len: 16; abundance: .; v_gene: TRBV7-3; d_gene: .
CDR3aa: CATSDFRWGQQETQYF; CDR3nt: TGTGCCACCAGTGATTTTCGCTGGGGACAACAAGAGACCCAGTACTTC; j_gene: TRBJ2-5; len: 16; abundance: .; v_gene: TRBV24-1; d_gene: .
CDR3aa: CASSPWGGNNEQFF; CDR3nt: TGTGCCAGCAGCCCGTGGGGGGGAAACAATGAGCAGTTCTTC; j_gene: TRBJ2-1; len: 14; abundance: .; v_gene: TRBV14; d_gene: TRBD2
CDR3aa: CASSPGGGEQYF; CDR3nt: TGTGCCAGCTCACCAGGGGGGGGCGAGCAGTACTTC; j_gene: TRBJ2-7; len: 12; abundance: once; v_gene: TRBV18; d_gene: TRBD2
CDR3aa: CASSPDGTSGGSEQYF; CDR3nt: TGTGCCAGCTCACCAGACGGGACTAGCGGGGGATCCGAGCAGTACTTC; j_gene: TRBJ2-7; len: 16; abundance: .; v_gene: TRBV18; d_gene: TRBD2
CDR3aa: CSVTTRTEAFF; CDR3nt: TGCAGTGTAACGACAAGGACTGAAGCTTTCTTT; j_gene: TRBJ1-1; len: 11; abundance: .; v_gene: TRBV20-1; d_gene: .